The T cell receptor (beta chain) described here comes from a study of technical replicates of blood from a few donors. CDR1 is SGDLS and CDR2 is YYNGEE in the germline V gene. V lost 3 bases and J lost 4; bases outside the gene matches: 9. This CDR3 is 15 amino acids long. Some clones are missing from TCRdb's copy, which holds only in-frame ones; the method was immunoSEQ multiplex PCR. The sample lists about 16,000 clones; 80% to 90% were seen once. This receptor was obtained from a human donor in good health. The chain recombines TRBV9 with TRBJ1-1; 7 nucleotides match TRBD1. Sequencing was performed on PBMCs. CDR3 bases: TGTGCCAGCAGCGGAGCGTACAGGGGTACCACTGAAGCTTTCTTT. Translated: CASSGAYRGTTEAFF.